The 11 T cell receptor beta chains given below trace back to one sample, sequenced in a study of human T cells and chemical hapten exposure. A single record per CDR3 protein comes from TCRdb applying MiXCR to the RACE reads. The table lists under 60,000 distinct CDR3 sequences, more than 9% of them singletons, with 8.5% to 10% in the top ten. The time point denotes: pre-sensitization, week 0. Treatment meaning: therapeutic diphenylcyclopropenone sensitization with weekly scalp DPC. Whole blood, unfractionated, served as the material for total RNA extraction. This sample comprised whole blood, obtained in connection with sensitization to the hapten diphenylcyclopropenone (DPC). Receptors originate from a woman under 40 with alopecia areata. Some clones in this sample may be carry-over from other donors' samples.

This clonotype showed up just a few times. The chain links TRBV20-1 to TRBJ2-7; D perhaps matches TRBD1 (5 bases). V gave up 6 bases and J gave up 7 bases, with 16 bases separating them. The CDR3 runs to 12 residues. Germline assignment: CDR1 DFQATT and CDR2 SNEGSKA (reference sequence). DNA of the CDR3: TGCAGTGCGAAGGACGGACCAGGGGAGCAGTACTTC. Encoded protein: CSAKDGPGEQYF.

CDR3 sequence (DNA): TGCGCCAGCAGCCAATCTCCAACAGGGGGCTGGGATCAGCCCCAGCATTTT. Translated, it gives CASSQSPTGGWDQPQHF. The J gene is TRBJ1-5, the V gene TRBV4-1, with TRBD1 matching over 9 bases. This CDR3 has 17 residues. CDR1 is MGHRA, CDR2 YSYEKL, per germline. V lost 2 bases and J lost 5; bases outside the gene matches: 10.

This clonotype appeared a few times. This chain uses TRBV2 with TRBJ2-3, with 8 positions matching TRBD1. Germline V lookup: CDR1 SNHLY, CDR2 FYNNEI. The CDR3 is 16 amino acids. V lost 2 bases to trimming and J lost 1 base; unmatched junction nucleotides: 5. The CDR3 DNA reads TGTGCCAGCAGTGAAAGGGCAGGGGGCCGCACAGATACGCAGTATTTT. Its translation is CASSERAGGRTDTQYF.

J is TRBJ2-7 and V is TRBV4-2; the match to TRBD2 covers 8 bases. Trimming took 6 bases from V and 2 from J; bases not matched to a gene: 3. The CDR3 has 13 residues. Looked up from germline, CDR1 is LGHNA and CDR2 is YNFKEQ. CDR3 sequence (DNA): TGTGCCAGCAGGGGAGCGGGGGCCTACGAGCAGTACTTC. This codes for CASRGAGAYEQYF.

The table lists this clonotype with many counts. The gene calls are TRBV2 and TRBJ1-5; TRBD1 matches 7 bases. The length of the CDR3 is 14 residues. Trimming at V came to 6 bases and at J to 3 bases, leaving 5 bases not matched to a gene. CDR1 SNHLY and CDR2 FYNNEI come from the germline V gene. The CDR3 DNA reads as TGTGCCAGCAGCCTCAGGGGGACCAATCAGCCCCAGCATTTT. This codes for CASSLRGTNQPQHF. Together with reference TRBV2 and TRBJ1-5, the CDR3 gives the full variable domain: EPEVTQTPSHQVTQMGQEVILRCVPISNHLYFYWYRQILGQKVEFLVSFYNNEISEKSEIFDDQFSVERPDGSNFTLKIRSTKLEDSAMYFCASSLRGTNQPQHFGDGTRLSIL.

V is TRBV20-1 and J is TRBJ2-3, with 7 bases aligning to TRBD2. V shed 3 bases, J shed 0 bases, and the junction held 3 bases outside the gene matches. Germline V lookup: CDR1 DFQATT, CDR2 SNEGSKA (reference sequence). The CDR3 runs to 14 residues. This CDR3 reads CSASWRGSTDTQYF. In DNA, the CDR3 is TGCAGTGCTAGCTGGCGGGGGAGCACAGATACGCAGTATTTT.

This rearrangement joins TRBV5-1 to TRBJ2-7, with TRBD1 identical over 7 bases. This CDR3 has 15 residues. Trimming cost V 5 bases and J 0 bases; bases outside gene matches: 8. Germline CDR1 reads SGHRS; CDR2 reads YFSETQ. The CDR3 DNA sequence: TGCGCCAGCAGACAGGGGAGCATTAGCTCCTACGAGCAGTACTTC. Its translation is CASRQGSISSYEQYF.

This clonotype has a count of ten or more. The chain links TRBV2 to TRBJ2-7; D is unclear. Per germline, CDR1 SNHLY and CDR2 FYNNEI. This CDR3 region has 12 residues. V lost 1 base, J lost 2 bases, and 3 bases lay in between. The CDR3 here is CASSEGAYEQYF. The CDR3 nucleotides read TGTGCCAGCAGTGAAGGTGCCTACGAGCAGTACTTC.

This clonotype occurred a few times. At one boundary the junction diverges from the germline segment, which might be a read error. This CDR3 is CASSQVPWGTSPQWF. For the CDR3, the DNA is TGCGCCAGCAGCCAAGTTCCATGGGGCACCTCTCCGCAGTGGTTC. The rearrangement links TRBV4-3 to TRBJ2-7; weak D call: TRBD1 (5 bases). Germline assignment: CDR1 LGHNA and CDR2 YSLEER. This CDR3 is built from 15 residues.

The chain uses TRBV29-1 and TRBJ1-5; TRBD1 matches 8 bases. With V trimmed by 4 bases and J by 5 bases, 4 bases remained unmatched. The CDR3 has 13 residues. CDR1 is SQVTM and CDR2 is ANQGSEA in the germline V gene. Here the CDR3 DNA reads TGCAGCGTTGTCGGACAGGGCGATCAGCCCCAGCATTTT. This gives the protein CSVVGQGDQPQHF.

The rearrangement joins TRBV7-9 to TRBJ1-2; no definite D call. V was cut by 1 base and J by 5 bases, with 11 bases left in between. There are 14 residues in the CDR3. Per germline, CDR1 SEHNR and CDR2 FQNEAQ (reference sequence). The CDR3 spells CASSLGQAKYGYTF. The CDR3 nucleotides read TGTGCCAGCAGCTTAGGCCAGGCCAAGTATGGCTACACCTTC.